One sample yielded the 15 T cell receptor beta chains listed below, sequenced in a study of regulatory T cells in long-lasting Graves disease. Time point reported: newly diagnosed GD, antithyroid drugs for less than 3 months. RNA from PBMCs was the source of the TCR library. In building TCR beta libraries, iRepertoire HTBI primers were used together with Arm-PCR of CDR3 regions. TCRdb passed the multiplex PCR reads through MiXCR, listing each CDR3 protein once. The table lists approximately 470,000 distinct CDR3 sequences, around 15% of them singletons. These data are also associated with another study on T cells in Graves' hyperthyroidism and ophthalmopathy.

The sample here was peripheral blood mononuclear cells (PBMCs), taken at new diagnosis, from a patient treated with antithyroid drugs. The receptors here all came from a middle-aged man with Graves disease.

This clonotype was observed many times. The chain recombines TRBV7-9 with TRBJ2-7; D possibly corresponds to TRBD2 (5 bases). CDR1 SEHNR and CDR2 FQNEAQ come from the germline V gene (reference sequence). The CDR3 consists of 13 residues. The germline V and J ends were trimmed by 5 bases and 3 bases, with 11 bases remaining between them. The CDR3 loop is CASSRDGIYEQYF. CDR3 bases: TGTGCCAGCAGCCGAGACGGGATCTACGAGCAGTACTTC.

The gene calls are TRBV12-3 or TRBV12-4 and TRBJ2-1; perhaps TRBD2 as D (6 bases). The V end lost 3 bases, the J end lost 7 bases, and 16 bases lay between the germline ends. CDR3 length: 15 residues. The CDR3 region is CASSFGLARRNEQFF. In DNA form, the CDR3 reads TGTGCCAGCAGTTTTGGTCTAGCGCGACGAAATGAGCAGTTCTTC.

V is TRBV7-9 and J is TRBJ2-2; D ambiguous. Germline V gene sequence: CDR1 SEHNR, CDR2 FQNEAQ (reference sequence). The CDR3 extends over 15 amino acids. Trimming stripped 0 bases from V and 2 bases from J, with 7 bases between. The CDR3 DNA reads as TGTGCCAGCAGCTTAGCGCAGAAAAACACCGGGGAGCTGTTTTTT. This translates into CASSLAQKNTGELFF.

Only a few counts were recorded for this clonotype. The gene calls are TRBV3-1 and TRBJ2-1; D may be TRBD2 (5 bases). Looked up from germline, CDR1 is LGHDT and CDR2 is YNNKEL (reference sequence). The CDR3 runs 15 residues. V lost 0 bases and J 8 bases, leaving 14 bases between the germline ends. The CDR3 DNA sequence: TGTGCCAGCAGCCAAGATGCAATCCGGCGGGATGAGCAGTTCTTC. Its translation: CASSQDAIRRDEQFF.

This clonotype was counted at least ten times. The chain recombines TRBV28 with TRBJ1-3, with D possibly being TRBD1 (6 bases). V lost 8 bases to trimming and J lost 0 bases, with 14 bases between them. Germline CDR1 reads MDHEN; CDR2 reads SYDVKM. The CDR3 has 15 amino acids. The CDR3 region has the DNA TGTGCCAGCTCGGACAGCCTCCACTCTGGAAACACCATATATTTT. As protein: CASSDSLHSGNTIYF. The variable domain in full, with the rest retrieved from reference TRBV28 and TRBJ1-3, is DVKVTQSSRYLVKRTGEKVFLECVQDMDHENMFWYRQDPGLGLRLIYFSYDVKMKEKGDIPEGYSVSREKKERFSLILESASTNQTSMYLCASSDSLHSGNTIYFGEGSWLTVV.

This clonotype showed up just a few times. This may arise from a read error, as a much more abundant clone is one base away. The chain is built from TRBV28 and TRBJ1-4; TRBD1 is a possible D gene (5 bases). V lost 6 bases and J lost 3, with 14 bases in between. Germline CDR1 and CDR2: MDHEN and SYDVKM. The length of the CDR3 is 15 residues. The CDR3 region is CASSLTGAANEKLFF. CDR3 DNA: TGTGCCAGCAGCCTGACCGGGGCAGCTAATGAAAAACTGTTTTTT.

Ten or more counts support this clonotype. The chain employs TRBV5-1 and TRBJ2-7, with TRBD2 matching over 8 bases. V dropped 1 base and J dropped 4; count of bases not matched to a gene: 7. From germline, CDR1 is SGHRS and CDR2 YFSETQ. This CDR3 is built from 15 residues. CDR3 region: CASSLTGGGRYEQYF. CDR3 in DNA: TGCGCCAGCAGCTTGACGGGGGGGGGCCGATACGAGCAGTACTTC. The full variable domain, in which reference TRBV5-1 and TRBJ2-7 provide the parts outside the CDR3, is KAGVTQTPRYLIKTRGQQVTLSCSPISGHRSVSWYQQTPGQGLQFLFEYFSETQRNKGNFPGRFSGRQFSNSRSEMNVSTLELGDSALYLCASSLTGGGRYEQYFGPGTRLTVT.

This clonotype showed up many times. The DNA for the CDR3 is TGTGCCAGCAGCTTACGTGGGATCTCCTACGAGCAGTACTTC. This gives the protein CASSLRGISYEQYF. The chain joins TRBV2 to TRBJ2-7; no firm D call. The CDR3 spans 14 residues. Germline values: CDR1 SNHLY, CDR2 FYNNEI. Trimming pared 6 bases from V and 0 bases from J, leaving 12 bases between.

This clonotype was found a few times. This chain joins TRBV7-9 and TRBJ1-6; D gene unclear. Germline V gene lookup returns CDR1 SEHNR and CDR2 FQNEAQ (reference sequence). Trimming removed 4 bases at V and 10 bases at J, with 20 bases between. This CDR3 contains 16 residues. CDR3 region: CASSSSGEGLRSPLHF. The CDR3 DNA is TGTGCCAGCAGCTCATCAGGAGAGGGTTTAAGGTCACCCCTCCACTTT.

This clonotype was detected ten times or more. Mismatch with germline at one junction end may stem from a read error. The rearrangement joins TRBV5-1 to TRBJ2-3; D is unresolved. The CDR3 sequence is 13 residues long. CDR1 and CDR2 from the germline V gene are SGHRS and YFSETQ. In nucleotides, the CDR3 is TGTGCCAGCAGCTTGGCCGCGGTAGATACGCAGTATTTT. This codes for CASSLAAVDTQYF.

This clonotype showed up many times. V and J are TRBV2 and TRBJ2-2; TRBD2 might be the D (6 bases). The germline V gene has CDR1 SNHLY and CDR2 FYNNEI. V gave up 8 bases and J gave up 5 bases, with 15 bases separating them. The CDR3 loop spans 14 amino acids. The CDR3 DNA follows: TGTGCCAGCGCAACGGGGGAAGCGACCGGGGAGCTGTTTTTT. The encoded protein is CASATGEATGELFF.

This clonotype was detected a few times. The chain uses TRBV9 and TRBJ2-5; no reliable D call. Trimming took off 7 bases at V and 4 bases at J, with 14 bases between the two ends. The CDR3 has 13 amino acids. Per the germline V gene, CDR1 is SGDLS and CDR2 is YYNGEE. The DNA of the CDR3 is TGTGCCAGCGGAGAGCCAGGTCTAGAGACCCAGTACTTC. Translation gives CASGEPGLETQYF.

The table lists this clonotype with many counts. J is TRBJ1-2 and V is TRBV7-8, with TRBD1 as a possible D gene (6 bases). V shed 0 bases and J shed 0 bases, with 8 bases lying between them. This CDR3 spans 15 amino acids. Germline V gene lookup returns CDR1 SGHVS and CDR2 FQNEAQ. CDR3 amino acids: CASSLAHRANYGYTF. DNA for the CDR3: TGTGCCAGCAGCTTAGCGCACAGGGCTAACTATGGCTACACCTTC.

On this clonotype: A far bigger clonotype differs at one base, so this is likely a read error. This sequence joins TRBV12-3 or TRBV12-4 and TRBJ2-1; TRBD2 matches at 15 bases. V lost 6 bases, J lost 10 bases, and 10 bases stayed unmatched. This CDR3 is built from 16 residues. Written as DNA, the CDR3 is TGTGCCAGCAGCGGACTAGCGGGAGGGCCCTCCTACGAGCAGTTCTTC. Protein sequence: CASSGLAGGPSYEQFF.

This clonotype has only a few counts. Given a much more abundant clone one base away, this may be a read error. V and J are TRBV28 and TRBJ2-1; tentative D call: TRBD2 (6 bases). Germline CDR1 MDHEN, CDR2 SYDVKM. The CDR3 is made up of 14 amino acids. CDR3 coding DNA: TGTGCCAGCACCGGGGGAGGTTCCTACAATGGGCAGTTCTTC. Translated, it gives CASTGGGSYNGQFF.